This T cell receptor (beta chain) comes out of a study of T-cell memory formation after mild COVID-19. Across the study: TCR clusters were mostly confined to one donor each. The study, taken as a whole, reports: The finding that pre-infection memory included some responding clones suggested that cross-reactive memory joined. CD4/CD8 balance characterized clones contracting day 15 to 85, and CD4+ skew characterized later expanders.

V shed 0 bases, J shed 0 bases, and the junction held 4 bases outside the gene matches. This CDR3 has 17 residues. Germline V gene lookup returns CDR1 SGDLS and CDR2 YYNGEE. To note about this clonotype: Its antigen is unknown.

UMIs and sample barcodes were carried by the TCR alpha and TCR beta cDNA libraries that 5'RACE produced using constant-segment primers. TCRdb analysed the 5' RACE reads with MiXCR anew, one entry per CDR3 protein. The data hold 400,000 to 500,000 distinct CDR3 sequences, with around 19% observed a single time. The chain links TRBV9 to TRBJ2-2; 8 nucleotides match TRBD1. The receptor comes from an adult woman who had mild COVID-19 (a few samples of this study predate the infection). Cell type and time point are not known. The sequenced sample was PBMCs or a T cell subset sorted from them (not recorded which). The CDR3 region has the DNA TGTGCCAGCAGCGTAGATGGGACAGGCGCGAACACCGGGGAGCTGTTTTTT. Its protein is CASSVDGTGANTGELFF.